The clone carrying this TCR beta chain was seen only a few times. Its antigen is unknown. The entry originates in a study of OX40 agonist ivuxolimab in advanced cancers. Germline CDR1 reads LGHNA; CDR2 reads YNFKEQ. The length of the CDR3 is 16 residues. V lost 4 bases and J lost 3, with 17 bases in between. General study findings and limits: The authors also found low normalized T-cell clonal expansion in some nonresponders. In the expanded peripheral T cells, antigen specificity was never determined.

Assay: immunoSEQ multiplex PCR; the TCRdb copy retains only in-frame clones and omits some. The sample consists of 55,000 to 70,000 clones, roughly 86% of them appearing once. On cycle 4 day 1 and cycle 7 day 1, as well as at baseline, blood was sampled. Here the sequenced sample was CD4+ or CD8+ T cells sorted from blood, taken in a trial of the OX40 agonist ivuxolimab. The genes are TRBV4-2 and TRBJ2-3; a possible D gene is TRBD1 (6 bases). The TCR originated in an adult with an advanced solid tumor such as melanoma, head and neck, liver or kidney cancer. The CDR3, as DNA: TGTGCCAGCAGCCCTGGGGCACAGGGCAGAACAGATACGCAGTATTTT. Translation: CASSPGAQGRTDTQYF.